A selection of T cell receptor beta chains follows, all from one sample in a study of shared clonotypes between healthy human individuals. Data came from immunoSEQ multiplex PCR; TCRdb stores just in-frame clones and leaves some out. The sample lists 2 million to 2.5 million clones, about 94% occurring once. The specimen sequenced was naive CD4+ T cells sorted from blood. Source of these receptors: a man aged 18 to 30 in good health. Both conserved end residues are trimmed from each CDR3.

CDR3 length	V gene	J gene	CDR3 protein
13	TRBV5-8	TRBJ2-6	ASSLDAPGANVLT
12	TRBV11-2	TRBJ1-5	ASSLGVGGFPQH
11	TRBV6-6	TRBJ1-1	ASSSPGGTEAF
13	TRBV29-1	TRBJ2-7	SVVSGQGATYEQY
13	TRBV2	TRBJ2-7	ASSELLAGLGEQY
10	TRBV29-1	TRBJ2-5	SMGQGTETQY
13	TRBV28	TRBJ1-4	ASSVGGSVVEKLF
12	TRBV18	TRBJ1-4	ASSPSATNEKLF
13	TRBV5-6	TRBJ2-7	ASSLGSGTGREQY
15	TRBV19	TRBJ1-2	ASINPTTGALGSGYT
10	TRBV7-9	TRBJ1-1	ASSPQGSEAF
11	TRBV6-5	TRBJ1-4	ASSVTVLEKLF
14	TRBV6-5	TRBJ2-3	ASSYGLAGPTDTQY
13	TRBV5-1	TRBJ2-3	ASGNRDSSTDTQY
13	TRBV18	TRBJ2-1	ASSLQGVSYNEQF
13	TRBV6-5	TRBJ2-1	ASSPDWTVYNEQF
12	TRBV6-6	TRBJ2-1	ASLGSGRADEQF
16	TRBV6-1	TRBJ1-5	ASSEAGGGLPVNQPQH
11	TRBV30	TRBJ1-2	AGGGPGGLGYT
13	TRBV4-3	TRBJ1-2	ASSQEWGANYGYT
14	TRBV5-4	TRBJ2-2	ASSTIAGANTGELF
13	TRBV4-2	TRBJ2-7	ASSRQGASSYEQY
14	TRBV19	TRBJ1-5	ASSNRRGNSNQPQH
13	TRBV11-2	TRBJ2-6	ASSRPIGGANVLT
12	TRBV30	TRBJ1-5	AWSPSGSNQPQH
13	TRBV6-5	TRBJ1-1	ASSAGGGLHTEAF
13	TRBV5-1	TRBJ2-1	ASSFRQPSYNEQF
14	TRBV5-1	TRBJ2-3	ASSLVGQGATDTQY
14	TRBV6-5	TRBJ2-3	ASSYSSGGGTDTQY
11	TRBV5-4	TRBJ1-2	ASNPTGVDGYT
13	TRBV7-9	TRBJ2-7	ASSLGGPSSYEQY
16	TRBV10-3	TRBJ1-2	AISPARDSPVANYGYT
12	TRBV2	TRBJ2-5	ASVDSQHQETQY
13	TRBV7-6	TRBJ1-4	ASSLVGTINEKLF
12	TRBV30	TRBJ1-2	AWRIKGTNYGYT
16	TRBV4-1	TRBJ1-5	ASSQGQGSFIWAQPQH
10	TRBV30	TRBJ1-1	AWTQDDTEAF
14	TRBV6-1	TRBJ1-2	ASSAQYGTALYGYT
13	TRBV27	TRBJ2-7	ASSLSWGQSYEQY
11	TRBV11-2	TRBJ2-1	ASSKLRGNEQF
14	TRBV18	TRBJ1-4	ASSPNTYTSNEKLF
11	TRBV19	TRBJ2-7	ASSPGQTYEQY
9	TRBV11-2	TRBJ2-5	ASSLGGTQY
12	TRBV29-1	TRBJ2-7	SVGPRTGAYEQY
11	TRBV6-5	TRBJ2-1	ASSRGSGDEQF
12	TRBV7-7	TRBJ2-2	ASSFNTNTGELF
13	TRBV11-2	TRBJ2-3	ASSFLTSSTDTQY
10	TRBV29-1	TRBJ2-1	SVQIGRDEQF
13	TRBV13	TRBJ2-1	ASSLRDRDYNEQF
10	TRBV19	TRBJ2-7	ASKGPAYEQY